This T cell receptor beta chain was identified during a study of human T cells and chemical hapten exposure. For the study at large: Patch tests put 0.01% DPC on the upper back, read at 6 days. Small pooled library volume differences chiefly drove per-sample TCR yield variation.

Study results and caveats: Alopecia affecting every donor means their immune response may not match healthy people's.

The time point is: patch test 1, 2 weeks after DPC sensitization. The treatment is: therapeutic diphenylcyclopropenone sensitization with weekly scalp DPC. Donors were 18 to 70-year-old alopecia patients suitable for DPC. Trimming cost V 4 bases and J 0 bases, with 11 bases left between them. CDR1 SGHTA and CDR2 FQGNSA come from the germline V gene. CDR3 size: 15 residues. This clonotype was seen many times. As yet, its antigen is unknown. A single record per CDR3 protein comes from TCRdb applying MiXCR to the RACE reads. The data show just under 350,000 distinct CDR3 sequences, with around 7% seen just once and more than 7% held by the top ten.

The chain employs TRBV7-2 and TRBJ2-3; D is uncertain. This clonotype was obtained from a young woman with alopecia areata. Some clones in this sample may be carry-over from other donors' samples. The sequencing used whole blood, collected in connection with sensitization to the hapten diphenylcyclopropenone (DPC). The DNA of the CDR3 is TGTGCCAGCAGCTGGGCCCCTTCTAGCACAGATACGCAGTATTTT. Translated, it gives CASSWAPSSTDTQYF.